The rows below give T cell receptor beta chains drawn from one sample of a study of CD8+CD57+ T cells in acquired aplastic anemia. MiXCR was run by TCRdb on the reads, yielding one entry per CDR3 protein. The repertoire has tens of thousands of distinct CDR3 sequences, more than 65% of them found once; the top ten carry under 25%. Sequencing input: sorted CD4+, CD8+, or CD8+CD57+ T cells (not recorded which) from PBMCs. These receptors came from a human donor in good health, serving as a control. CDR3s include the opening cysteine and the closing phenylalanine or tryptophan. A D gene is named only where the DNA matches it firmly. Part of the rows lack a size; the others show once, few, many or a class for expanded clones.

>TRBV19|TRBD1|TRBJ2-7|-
TGTGCCAGTAGTTCCCAGGGGGAAGGCTACGAGCAGTACTTC
CASSSQGEGYEQYF
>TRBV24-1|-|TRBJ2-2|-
TGTGCCACCAGTGATCAGGGAATGAACACCGGGGAGCTGTTTTTT
CATSDQGMNTGELFF
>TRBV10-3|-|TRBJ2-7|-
TGTGCCATCGGGGTTGGGGACGAGCAGTACTTC
CAIGVGDEQYF
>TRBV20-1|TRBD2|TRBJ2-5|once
TGCAGTGCTAGAGAACCGTACGGGAGGGGAAGAGAGACCCAGTACTTC
CSAREPYGRGRETQYF
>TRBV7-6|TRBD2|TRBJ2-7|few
TGTGCCAGCAGCCCAGGACTAGCGGGGGGGCGCGAGCAGTACTTC
CASSPGLAGGREQYF
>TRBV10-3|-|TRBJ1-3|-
TGTGCCATCAGTGAGGAGGGTTGGGGAAACACCATATATTTT
CAISEEGWGNTIYF
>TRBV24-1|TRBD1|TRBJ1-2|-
TGTGCCACCAGTGATATCGACAGGGTTGGTGGCTACACCTTC
CATSDIDRVGGYTF
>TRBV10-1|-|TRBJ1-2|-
TGCGCCGGTCGCCGGGGTTTTGGCTACACCTTC
CAGRRGFGYTF
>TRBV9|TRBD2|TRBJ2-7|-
TGTGCCAGCAGCTCCTTAGCGGGACGGTCGGCCGAGCAGTACTTC
CASSSLAGRSAEQYF
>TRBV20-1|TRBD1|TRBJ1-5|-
TGCAGTGCGGGACAGAGCAATCAGCCCCAGCATTTT
CSAGQSNQPQHF
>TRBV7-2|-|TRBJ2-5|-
TGTGCCAGCAGCTTACGGGGGCAAGAGACCCAGTACTTC
CASSLRGQETQYF
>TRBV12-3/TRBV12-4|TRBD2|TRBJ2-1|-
TGTGCCAGCAGTTTTAGCGGGGGGGTCAATGAGCAGTTCTTC
CASSFSGGVNEQFF
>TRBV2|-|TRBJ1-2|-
TGTGCCAGCAGTGATCTAGCGGGGGACCACTATGGCTACACCTTC
CASSDLAGDHYGYTF
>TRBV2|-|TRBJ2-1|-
TGTGCCAGCAGTGCAGGAAGAAACAATGAGCAGTTCTTC
CASSAGRNNEQFF
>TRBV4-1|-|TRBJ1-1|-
TGCGCCAGCAGCCAAGGAGAGAACACTGAAGCTTTCTTT
CASSQGENTEAFF
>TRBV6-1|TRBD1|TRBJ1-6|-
TGTGCCAGCAGTGCGGGACAGGAGAATTCACCCCTCCACTTT
CASSAGQENSPLHF
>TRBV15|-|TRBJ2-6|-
TGTGCCACCAGCGCCAGGGGAACTGGGGCCAACGTCCTGACTTTC
CATSARGTGANVLTF
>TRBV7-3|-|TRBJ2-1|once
TGTGGCAGCAGCTTAAGTGGGGGGGCCATCGATGAGCAGTTCTTC
CGSSLSGGAIDEQFF
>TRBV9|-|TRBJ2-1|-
TGTGCCAGCAGCGTAGCAAGTGAGCAGTTCTTC
CASSVASEQFF
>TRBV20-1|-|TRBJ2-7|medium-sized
TGCAGTGCTAGATCGAGTGGGGGGACGGAGCTCTACGAGCAGTACTTC
CSARSSGGTELYEQYF
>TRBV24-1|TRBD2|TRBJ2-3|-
TGTGCCACCAGTGATTTGGCGCTAGCGGGAGCACCAGATACGCAGTATTTT
CATSDLALAGAPDTQYF
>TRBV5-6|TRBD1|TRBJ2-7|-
TGTGCCAGCAGCTTGAGGGGGACAGACGAGCAGTACTTC
CASSLRGTDEQYF
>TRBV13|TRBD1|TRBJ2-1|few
TGTGCCAGCAGCTTAGAGAGGGGGCGGGCTGGGCAGTTCTTC
CASSLERGRAGQFF
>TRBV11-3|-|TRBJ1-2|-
TGTGCCAGCAGCCAAGAAACTCGGGGTCTCTATGGCTACACCTTC
CASSQETRGLYGYTF
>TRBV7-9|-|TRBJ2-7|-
TGCGCCAGCAGCATCAGGGTTTCCTACGAGCAGTACTTC
CASSIRVSYEQYF
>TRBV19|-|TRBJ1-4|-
TGTGCCAGTAGTATATCAATGGGCGAAAAACTGTTTTTT
CASSISMGEKLFF